This T cell receptor (beta chain) was documented in a study of regulatory T cells in long-lasting Graves disease. Time point noted: persistent/refractory GD, antithyroid drugs over 5 years with positive TRAb. Researchers made the TCR library from RNA that was extracted from PBMCs. The CDR3 contains 17 residues. V lost 0 bases, J lost 4 bases, and 11 bases stayed unmatched. Per germline, CDR1 MNHEY and CDR2 SMNVEV (reference sequence). Arm-PCR of CDR3 regions with iRepertoire HTBI primers generated TCR beta libraries. TCRdb itself ran the multiplex PCR reads through MiXCR, one entry per CDR3 protein. The sample holds some 330,000 distinct CDR3 sequences, roughly 25% seen once.

This receptor was identified in a middle-aged woman with Graves disease. The specimen was peripheral blood mononuclear cells (PBMCs), collected when the disease was refractory, from a patient treated with antithyroid drugs. The chain combines TRBV27 with TRBJ2-5, with 7 bases lining up with TRBD2. CDR3 in amino acids: CASSLSGSGGPLETQYF. CDR3 nucleotide sequence: TGTGCCAGCAGTTTATCGGGGTCGGGAGGACCTCTAGAGACCCAGTACTTC.